Included here is one T cell receptor beta chain sequence, with context. Its antigen is currently unknown. Libraries were prepared by immunoSEQ multiplex PCR; TCRdb keeps only in-frame clonotypes and omits some of them. The table records about 120,000 clones, nearly 80% of them present only once. These data are taken from a study of radiotherapy plus CTLA-4 blockade in lung cancer. Whole-study results and caveats: TCR clones of tumor origin grew in blood after radiotherapy plus ipilimumab.

CDR1 and CDR2 from the germline V gene are KGHSH and LQKENI. Trimming left V 1 base short and J 15 bases short, with 13 bases between. CDR3 length: 13 residues. People whose metastatic non-small-cell lung cancer was chemo-refractory got focal radiation along with CTLA-4 blockade by ipilimumab. The rearrangement links TRBV18 to TRBJ1-6, with a tentative D call TRBD1 (6 bases). Specimen: peripheral blood, collected from a patient treated with radiotherapy plus ipilimumab. The sequence was obtained from a human donor with non-small cell lung cancer who had a partial response to radiotherapy plus ipilimumab. The CDR3 DNA is TGTGCCAGCTCACCACGGGACAAAGAACTCCTCCACTTT. Protein: CASSPRDKELLHF.